This T cell receptor (beta chain) comes out of a study of molecular identifiers for immune sequencing clone quantification. This clonotype has ten or more counts. What it binds is unknown. Sorted naive CD8 T cells were those defined as CD8+CD4-CCR7+CD45RA+. TCRdb recomputed calls from the PCR reads with MiXCR, one row per CDR3 protein. The sample lists about 68,000 distinct CDR3 sequences, about a sixth seen once, with around 1.4% in the top ten. Findings and caveats of the study: A shared barcode on identical TCR molecules could lead to underestimated sizes for highly expanded clones.

The source of this sequence is a human donor in good health. Some libraries in this study had Jurkat cell RNA spiked in. The specimen sequenced was naive CD8+ T cells from blood, with Jurkat cell RNA spiked in. The sample's subset: FACS-sorted CD8+CD4-CCR7+CD45RA+ naive T cells.

Here the CDR3 DNA reads TGTGCCAGCAGCTTACTGCTAGCGGGCACCGGGGAGCTGTTTTTT. Protein: CASSLLLAGTGELFF. The rearrangement links TRBV7-9 to TRBJ2-2, with 8 bases fitting TRBD2. V shed 2 bases, J shed 4 bases, and the junction held 3 bases outside the gene matches. CDR3 length equals 15 residues. Germline V gene sequence: CDR1 SEHNR, CDR2 FQNEAQ (reference sequence). Drawing the rest from reference TRBV7-9 and TRBJ2-2, the complete variable domain is DTGVSQNPRHKITKRGQNVTFRCDPISEHNRLYWYRQTLGQGPEFLTYFQNEAQLEKSRLLSDRFSAERPKGSFSTLEIQRTEQGDSAMYLCASSLLLAGTGELFFGEGSRLTVL.